Below are 5 T cell receptor beta chains sequenced from a single sample in a study of PD-L1 blockade in urothelial cancer. Stated time point: pretreatment peripheral blood. Sequencing used immunoSEQ multiplex PCR; TCRdb keeps in-frame clones, though not all of them. The table records about 95,000 clones, 90% of them present only once. The material was PBMCs, obtained around atezolizumab (anti-PD-L1) treatment. These receptors came from a man in his sixties with urothelial cancer.

The chain employs TRBV7-3 and TRBJ2-1; TRBD2 agrees at 13 bases. Unmatched junction bases numbered 5, after V lost 8 bases and J lost 10 bases. Per germline, CDR1 SGHTA and CDR2 FQGTGA. The CDR3 runs 13 residues. CDR3 protein: CASRLAGGGEQFF. CDR3 coding DNA: TGTGCCAGCCGACTAGCGGGAGGAGGGGAGCAGTTCTTC.

V gene TRBV5-4 combines with J gene TRBJ2-7; 7 bases align to TRBD2. Germline V gives CDR1 SGHNT, CDR2 YYREEE (reference sequence). This CDR3 comprises 13 residues. The trim removed 7 bases at V and 3 bases at J, leaving 7 bases unmatched. In nucleotides, the CDR3 is TGTGCCAGCGGCACGGGGAGGGGCTACGAGCAGTACTTC. It is translated as CASGTGRGYEQYF. The entire variable domain, with the rest obtained from reference TRBV5-4 and TRBJ2-7, is as follows: ETGVTQSPTHLIKTRGQQVTLRCSSQSGHNTVSWYQQALGQGPQFIFQYYREEENGRGNFPPRFSGLQFPNYSSELNVNALELDDSALYLCASGTGRGYEQYFGPGTRLTVT.

V is TRBV13 and J is TRBJ2-3, with TRBD2 matching over 7 bases. Germline assignment: CDR1 PRHDT and CDR2 FYEKMQ (reference sequence). J gave up 0 bases and V 6 bases, and 9 bases lay outside the gene matches. The CDR3 loop spans 16 amino acids. Written as DNA, the CDR3 is TGTGCCAGCAGGCCCCTGCCGGGGGGTAGCACAGATACGCAGTATTTT. It specifies CASRPLPGGSTDTQYF.

This rearrangement joins TRBV6-4 to TRBJ2-1, with a tentative D call TRBD1 (6 bases). The CDR3 runs 16 residues. With 3 bases removed from V and 4 bases from J, the gap between germline ends came to 16 bases. Germline V gives CDR1 MRHNA, CDR2 SNTAGT. The chain's CDR3 is CASSELRTAPYNEQFF. The CDR3 DNA is TGTGCCAGCAGTGAACTTCGGACAGCCCCTTACAATGAGCAGTTCTTC.

The sample holds one count of this clone. The chain couples TRBV10-1 to TRBJ2-3; 7 bases align to TRBD2. This CDR3 contains 15 residues. CDR1 WNHNN and CDR2 SYGVQD come from the germline V gene (reference sequence). After removal of 0 bases from V and 3 bases from J, the junction contained 3 bases not matched to a gene. The CDR3 nucleotides are TGCGCCAGCAGTGAGTCGGGGGGGGTAACAGATACGCAGTATTTT. As protein: CASSESGGVTDTQYF.